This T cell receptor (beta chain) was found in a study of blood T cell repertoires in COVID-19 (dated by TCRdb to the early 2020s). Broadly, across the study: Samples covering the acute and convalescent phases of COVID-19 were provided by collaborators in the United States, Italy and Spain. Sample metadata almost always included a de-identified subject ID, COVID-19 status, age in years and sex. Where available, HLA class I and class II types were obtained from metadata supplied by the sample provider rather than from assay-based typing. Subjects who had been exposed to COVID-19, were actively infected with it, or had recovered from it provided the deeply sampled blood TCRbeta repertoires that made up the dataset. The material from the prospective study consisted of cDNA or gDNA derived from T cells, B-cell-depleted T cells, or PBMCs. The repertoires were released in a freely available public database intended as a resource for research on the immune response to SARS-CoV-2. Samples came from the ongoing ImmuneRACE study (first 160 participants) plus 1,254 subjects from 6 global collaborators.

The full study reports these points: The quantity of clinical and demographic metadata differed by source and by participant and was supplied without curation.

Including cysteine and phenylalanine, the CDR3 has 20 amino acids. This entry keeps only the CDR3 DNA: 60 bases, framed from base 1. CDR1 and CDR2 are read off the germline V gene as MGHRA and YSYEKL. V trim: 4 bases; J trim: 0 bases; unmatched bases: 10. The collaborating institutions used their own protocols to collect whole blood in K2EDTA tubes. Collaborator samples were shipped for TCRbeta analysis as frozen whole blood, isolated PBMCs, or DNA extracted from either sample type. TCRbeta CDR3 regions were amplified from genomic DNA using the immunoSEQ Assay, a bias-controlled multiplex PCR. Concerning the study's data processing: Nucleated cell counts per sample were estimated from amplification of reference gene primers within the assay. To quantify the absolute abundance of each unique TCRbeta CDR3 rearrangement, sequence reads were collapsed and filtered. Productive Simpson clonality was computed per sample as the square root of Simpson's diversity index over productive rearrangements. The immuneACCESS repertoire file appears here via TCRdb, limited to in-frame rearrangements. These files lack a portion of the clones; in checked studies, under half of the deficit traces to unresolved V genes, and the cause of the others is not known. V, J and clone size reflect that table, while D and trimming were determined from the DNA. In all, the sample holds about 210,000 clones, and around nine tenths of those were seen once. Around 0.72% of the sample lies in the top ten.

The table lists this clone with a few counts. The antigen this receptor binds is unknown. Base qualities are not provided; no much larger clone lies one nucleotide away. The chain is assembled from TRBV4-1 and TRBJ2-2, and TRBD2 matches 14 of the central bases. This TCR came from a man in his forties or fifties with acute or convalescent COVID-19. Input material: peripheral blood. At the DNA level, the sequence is TGCGCCAGCAGCCCGAAGGGGACTAGCGGGGGTTATACGAACACCGGGGAGCTGTTTTTT. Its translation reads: CASSPKGTSGGYTNTGELFF.